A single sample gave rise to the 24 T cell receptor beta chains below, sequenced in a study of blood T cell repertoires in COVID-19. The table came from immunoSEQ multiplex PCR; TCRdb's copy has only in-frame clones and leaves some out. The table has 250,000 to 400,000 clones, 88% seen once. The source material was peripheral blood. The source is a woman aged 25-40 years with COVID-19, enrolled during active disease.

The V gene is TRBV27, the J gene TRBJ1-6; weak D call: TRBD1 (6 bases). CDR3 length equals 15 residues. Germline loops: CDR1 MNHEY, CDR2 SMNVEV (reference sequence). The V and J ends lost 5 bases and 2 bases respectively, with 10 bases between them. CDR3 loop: CASSPTGPYNSPLHF. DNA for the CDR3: TGTGCCAGCAGTCCGACAGGTCCCTATAATTCACCCCTCCACTTT.

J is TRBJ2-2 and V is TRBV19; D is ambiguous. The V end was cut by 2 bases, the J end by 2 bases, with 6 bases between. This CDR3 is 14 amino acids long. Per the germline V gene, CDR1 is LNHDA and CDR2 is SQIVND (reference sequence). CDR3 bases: TGTGCCAGTAGTATATTTCATAACACCGGGGAGCTGTTTTTT. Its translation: CASSIFHNTGELFF.

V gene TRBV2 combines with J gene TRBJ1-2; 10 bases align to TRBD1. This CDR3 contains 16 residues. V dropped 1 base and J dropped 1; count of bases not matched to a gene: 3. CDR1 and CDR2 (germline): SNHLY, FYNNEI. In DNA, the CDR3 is TGTGCCAGCAGTGAAGGGACAGGGGGTAATAACTATGGCTACACCTTC. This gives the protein CASSEGTGGNNYGYTF. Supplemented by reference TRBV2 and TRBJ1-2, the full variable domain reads EPEVTQTPSHQVTQMGQEVILRCVPISNHLYFYWYRQILGQKVEFLVSFYNNEISEKSEIFDDQFSVERPDGSNFTLKIRSTKLEDSAMYFCASSEGTGGNNYGYTFGSGTRLTVV.

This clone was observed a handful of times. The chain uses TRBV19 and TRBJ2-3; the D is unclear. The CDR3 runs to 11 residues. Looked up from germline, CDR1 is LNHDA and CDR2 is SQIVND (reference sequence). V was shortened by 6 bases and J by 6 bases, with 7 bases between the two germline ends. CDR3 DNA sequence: TGTGCCAGTAGATCGTTGGATACGCAGTATTTT. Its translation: CASRSLDTQYF.

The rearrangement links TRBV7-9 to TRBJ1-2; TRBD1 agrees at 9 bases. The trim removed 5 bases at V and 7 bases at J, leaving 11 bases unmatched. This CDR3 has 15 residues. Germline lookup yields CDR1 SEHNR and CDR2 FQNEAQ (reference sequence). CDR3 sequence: CASSPPGTGLFGYTF. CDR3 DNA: TGTGCCAGCAGCCCCCCCGGGACAGGGTTATTTGGCTACACCTTC.

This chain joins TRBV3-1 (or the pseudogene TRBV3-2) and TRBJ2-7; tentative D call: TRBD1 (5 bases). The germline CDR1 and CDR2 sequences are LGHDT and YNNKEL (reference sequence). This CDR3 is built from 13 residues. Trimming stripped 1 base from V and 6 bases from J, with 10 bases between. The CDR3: CASSQVATVEQYF. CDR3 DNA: TGTGCCAGCAGCCAAGTCGCGACAGTCGAGCAGTACTTC.

This CDR3 is CASSLRTGDHYGYTF. The CDR3 DNA reads as TGTGCCAGCTCACTACGGACAGGGGATCACTATGGCTACACCTTC. This chain uses TRBV18 with TRBJ1-2; 9 bases are a match to TRBD1. Trimming took 4 bases from V and 3 from J; bases not matched to a gene: 6. CDR1 and CDR2 (germline): KGHSH, LQKENI. The CDR3 has 15 residues.

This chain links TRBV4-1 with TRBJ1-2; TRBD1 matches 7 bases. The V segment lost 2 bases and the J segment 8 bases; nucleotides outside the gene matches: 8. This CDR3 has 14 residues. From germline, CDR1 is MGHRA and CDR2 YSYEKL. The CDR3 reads CASSQNQGDPGYTF. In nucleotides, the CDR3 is TGCGCCAGCAGCCAAAACCAGGGGGACCCCGGCTACACCTTC.

The CDR3 coding sequence is TGTGCCAGCAGCCAAGAATCTTCCCACGGCCTAGCGGGGGGGGGTACGCAGTATTTT. Its translation: CASSQESSHGLAGGGTQYF. The chain employs TRBV3-1 (or the pseudogene TRBV3-2) and TRBJ2-3, with TRBD2 matching over 12 bases. The CDR3 consists of 19 residues. Per germline, CDR1 LGHDT and CDR2 YNNKEL (reference sequence). V shed 0 bases, J shed 8 bases, and the junction held 15 bases outside the gene matches.

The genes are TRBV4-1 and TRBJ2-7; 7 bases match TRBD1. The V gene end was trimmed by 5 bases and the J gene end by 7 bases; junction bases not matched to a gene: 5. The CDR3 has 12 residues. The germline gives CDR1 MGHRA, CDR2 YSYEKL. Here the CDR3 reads CASSNTGVEQYF. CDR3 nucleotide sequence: TGCGCCAGCAGCAACACAGGGGTTGAGCAGTACTTC.

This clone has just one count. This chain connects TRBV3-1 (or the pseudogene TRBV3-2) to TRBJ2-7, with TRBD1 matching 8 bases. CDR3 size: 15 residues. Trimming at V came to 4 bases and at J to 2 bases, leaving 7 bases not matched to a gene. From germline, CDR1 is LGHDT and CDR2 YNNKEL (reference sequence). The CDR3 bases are TGTGCCAGCAGCCCAGGGACAGGATTCACCTACGAGCAGTACTTC. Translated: CASSPGTGFTYEQYF.

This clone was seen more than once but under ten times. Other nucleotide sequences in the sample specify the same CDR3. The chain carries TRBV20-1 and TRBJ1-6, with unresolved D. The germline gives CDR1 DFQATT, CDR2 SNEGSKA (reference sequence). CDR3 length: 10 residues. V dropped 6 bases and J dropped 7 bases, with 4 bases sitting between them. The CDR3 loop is CSARNSPLHF. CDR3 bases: TGCAGTGCCCGGAATTCACCCCTCCACTTT.

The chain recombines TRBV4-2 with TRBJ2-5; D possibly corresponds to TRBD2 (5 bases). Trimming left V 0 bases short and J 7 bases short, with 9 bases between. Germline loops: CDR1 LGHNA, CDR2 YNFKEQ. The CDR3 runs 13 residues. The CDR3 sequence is CASSQDVEGTQYF. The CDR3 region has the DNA TGTGCCAGCAGCCAAGACGTTGAGGGGACCCAGTACTTC.

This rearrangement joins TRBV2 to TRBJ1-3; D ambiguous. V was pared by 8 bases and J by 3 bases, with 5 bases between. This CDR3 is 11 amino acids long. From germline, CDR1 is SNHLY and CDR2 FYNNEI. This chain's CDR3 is CASPYGNTIYF. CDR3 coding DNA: TGTGCCAGCCCGTATGGAAACACCATATATTTT. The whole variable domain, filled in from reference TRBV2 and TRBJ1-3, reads EPEVTQTPSHQVTQMGQEVILRCVPISNHLYFYWYRQILGQKVEFLVSFYNNEISEKSEIFDDQFSVERPDGSNFTLKIRSTKLEDSAMYFCASPYGNTIYFGEGSWLTVV.

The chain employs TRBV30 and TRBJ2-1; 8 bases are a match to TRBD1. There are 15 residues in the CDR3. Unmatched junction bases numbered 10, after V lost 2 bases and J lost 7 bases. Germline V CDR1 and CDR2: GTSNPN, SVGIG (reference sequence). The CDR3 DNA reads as TGTGCCTGGAGTTCCTTGGACAGGGATAAAAATGAGCAGTTCTTC. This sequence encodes CAWSSLDRDKNEQFF.

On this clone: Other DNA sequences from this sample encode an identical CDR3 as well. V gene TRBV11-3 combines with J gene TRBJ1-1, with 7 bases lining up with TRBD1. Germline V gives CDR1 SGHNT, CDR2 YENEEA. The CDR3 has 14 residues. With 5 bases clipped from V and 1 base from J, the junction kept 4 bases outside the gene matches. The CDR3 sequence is CASSPGGRNTEAFF. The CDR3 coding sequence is TGTGCCAGCAGCCCAGGGGGGAGGAACACTGAAGCTTTCTTT. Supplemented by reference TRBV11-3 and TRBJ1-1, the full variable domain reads EAGVVQSPRYKIIEKKQPVAFWCNPISGHNTLYWYLQNLGQGPELLIRYENEEAVDDSQLPKDRFSAERLKGVDSTLKIQPAELGDSAVYLCASSPGGRNTEAFFGQGTRLTVV.

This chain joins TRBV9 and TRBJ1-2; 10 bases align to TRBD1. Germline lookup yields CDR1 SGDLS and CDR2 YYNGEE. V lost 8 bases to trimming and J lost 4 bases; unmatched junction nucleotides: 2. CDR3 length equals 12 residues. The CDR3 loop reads CASGTGVYGYTF. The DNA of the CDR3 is TGTGCCAGTGGGACAGGGGTCTATGGCTACACCTTC.

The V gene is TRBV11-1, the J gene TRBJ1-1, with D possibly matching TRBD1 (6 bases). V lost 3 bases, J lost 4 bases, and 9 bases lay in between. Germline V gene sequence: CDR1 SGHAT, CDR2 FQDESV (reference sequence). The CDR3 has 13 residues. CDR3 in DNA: TGTGCCAGCAGCTTCGGACAGAGCACTGAAGCTTTCTTT. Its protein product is CASSFGQSTEAFF.

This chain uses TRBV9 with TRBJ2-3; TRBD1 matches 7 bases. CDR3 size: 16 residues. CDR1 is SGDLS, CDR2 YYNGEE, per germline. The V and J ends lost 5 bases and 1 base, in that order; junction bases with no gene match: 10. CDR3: CASRPEGARGTDTQYF. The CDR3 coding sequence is TGTGCCAGCAGGCCAGAGGGGGCTAGAGGCACAGATACGCAGTATTTT.

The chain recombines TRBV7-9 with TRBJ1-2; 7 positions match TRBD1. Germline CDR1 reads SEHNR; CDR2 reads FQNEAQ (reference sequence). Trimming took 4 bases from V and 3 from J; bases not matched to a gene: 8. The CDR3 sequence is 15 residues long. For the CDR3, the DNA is TGTGCCAGCAGCTCAAATGACAGGGCCGACTATGGCTACACCTTC. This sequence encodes CASSSNDRADYGYTF.

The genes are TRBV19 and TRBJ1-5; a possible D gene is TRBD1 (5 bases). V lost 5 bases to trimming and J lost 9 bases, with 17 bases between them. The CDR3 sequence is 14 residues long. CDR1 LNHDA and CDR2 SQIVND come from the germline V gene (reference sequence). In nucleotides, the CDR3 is TGTGCCAGTAGTGACAGTGCCGACGTGGGGCCCCAGCATTTT. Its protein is CASSDSADVGPQHF.

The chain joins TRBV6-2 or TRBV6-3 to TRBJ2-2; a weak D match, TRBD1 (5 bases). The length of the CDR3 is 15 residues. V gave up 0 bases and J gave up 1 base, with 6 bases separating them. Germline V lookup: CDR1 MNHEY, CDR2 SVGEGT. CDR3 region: CASSYSTVNTGELFF. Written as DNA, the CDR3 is TGTGCCAGCAGTTACTCGACAGTGAACACCGGGGAGCTGTTTTTT.

The DNA of the CDR3 is TGTGCCAGCAGTGAGGCCGGGACAGGGTTTCCAGATACGCAGTATTTT. Protein product: CASSEAGTGFPDTQYF. The rearrangement joins TRBV5-6 to TRBJ2-3; 9 nucleotides line up with TRBD1. The CDR3 sequence is 16 residues long. With 5 bases clipped from V and 4 bases from J, the junction kept 11 bases outside the gene matches. Germline assignment: CDR1 SGHDT and CDR2 YYEEEE.

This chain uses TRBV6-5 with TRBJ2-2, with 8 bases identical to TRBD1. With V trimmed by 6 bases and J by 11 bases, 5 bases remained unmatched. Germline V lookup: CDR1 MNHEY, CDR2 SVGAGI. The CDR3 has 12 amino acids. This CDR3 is CASSTGGLELFF. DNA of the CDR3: TGTGCCAGCAGCACAGGGGGGTTAGAGCTGTTTTTT.